Listed below are T cell receptor beta chains from one sample, sequenced in a study of CD8 T cells in Susac syndrome. TCRdb fed the immunoSEQ multiplex PCR reads into MiXCR, producing one record per CDR3 protein. The data contain 170,000 or so distinct CDR3 sequences, 90% to 95% of them singletons. The specimen was CD4+ T cells from PBMCs. The source of these receptors is a human donor with Susac syndrome. The CDR3 runs from the conserved cysteine through the conserved F or W. A D gene is named only where the DNA matches it firmly. Clone size is shown for a subset of rows, as once, few, many or a class of expanded clone.

clone size,J gene,D gene,V gene,CDR3 DNA,CDR3 protein
.,TRBJ1-5,TRBD1,TRBV19,TGTGCCAGTAGCAAGAGCGGACAGGGGGCGTTTTATCAGCCCCAGCATTTT,CASSKSGQGAFYQPQHF
.,TRBJ1-1,.,TRBV20-1,TGCAGTGCTATCACCTTGAACACTGAAGCTTTCTTT,CSAITLNTEAFF
once,TRBJ1-2,TRBD1,TRBV20-1,TGCAGTGCTCCTCTAGGGGGCTGGGGCTATGGCTACACCTTC,CSAPLGGWGYGYTF
.,TRBJ1-1,.,TRBV7-9,TGTGCCAGCAGCTTACAACAGCCCCTCCAAGGGGCTTTCTTT,CASSLQQPLQGAFF
.,TRBJ1-6,.,TRBV3-1,TGTGCCAGCAGCCAACAGGGTAGCAATTCACCCCTCCACTTT,CASSQQGSNSPLHF
.,TRBJ1-1,.,TRBV3-1,TGTGCCAGCAGCCATCGAACAGGGAGTAGTGAAGCTTTCTTT,CASSHRTGSSEAFF
.,TRBJ1-2,.,TRBV7-2,TGTGCCAGCAGCTTAGACGTGGGGCGTAACTATGGCTACACCTTC,CASSLDVGRNYGYTF
.,TRBJ1-1,.,TRBV29-1,TGCAGCGTTGTTCTGGGGATGAACACTGAAGCTTTCTTT,CSVVLGMNTEAFF
.,TRBJ1-3,.,TRBV10-3,TGTGCCATCAGTGAGTCGAATTTTCGACGCGCCTCTGGAAACACCATATATTTT,CAISESNFRRASGNTIYF
once,TRBJ2-1,TRBD2,TRBV29-1,TGCAGCGTACTGGGACTAGCGTATTACAATGAGCAGTTCTTC,CSVLGLAYYNEQFF